The source of this T cell receptor beta chain is a study of blood T cell repertoires in COVID-19. Germline CDR1 is LNHNV and CDR2 is YYDKDF (reference sequence). CDR3 length: 16 residues. V was cut by 1 base and J by 6 bases, with 17 bases left in between. TCRdb's table, derived via immunoSEQ multiplex PCR, lists solely in-frame clones and lacks some. This table holds some 260,000 clones, approximately 90% found once. This clonotype was sampled from a young man with active or convalescent COVID-19. The chain combines TRBV15 with TRBJ2-3; a possible D gene is TRBD1 (5 bases). The source material was peripheral blood. The CDR3 loop is CATSRGWGSSYDTQYF. As DNA, the CDR3 is TGTGCCACCAGCAGAGGATGGGGCAGTTCATATGATACGCAGTATTTT.